This paragraph covers one T cell receptor beta chain sequence. Its antigen remains unidentified. The sample is drawn from a study of cytomegalovirus exposure and HLA in healthy donors. Study-wide background: Inside one of the first data releases sat about 85 million unique TCRs taken from HLA-typed donors.

Study-level findings and limits: Sequencing depth across donors, presence/absence analyses assumed, was roughly uniform.

Primers: 60 Vbeta forward and 13 Jbeta reverse. This table comes from immunoSEQ multiplex PCR, and its TCRdb copy is limited to in-frame clones, with some not included. This sample yields some 160,000 clones, of which 60% to 80% are seen a single time; more than 1.2% belongs to the top ten. V was cut by 2 bases and J by 0 bases, with 8 bases left in between. The CDR3 has 15 residues. Germline lookup yields CDR1 ENHRY and CDR2 SYGVKD. This clonotype was obtained from a male donor in good health and CMV-seronegative. Material: PBMCs. This chain links TRBV10-3 with TRBJ1-3; no reliable D call. The DNA of the CDR3 is TGTGCCATCAGTGAGGGCGGCCGCTCTGGAAACACCATATATTTT. Residues: CAISEGGRSGNTIYF.